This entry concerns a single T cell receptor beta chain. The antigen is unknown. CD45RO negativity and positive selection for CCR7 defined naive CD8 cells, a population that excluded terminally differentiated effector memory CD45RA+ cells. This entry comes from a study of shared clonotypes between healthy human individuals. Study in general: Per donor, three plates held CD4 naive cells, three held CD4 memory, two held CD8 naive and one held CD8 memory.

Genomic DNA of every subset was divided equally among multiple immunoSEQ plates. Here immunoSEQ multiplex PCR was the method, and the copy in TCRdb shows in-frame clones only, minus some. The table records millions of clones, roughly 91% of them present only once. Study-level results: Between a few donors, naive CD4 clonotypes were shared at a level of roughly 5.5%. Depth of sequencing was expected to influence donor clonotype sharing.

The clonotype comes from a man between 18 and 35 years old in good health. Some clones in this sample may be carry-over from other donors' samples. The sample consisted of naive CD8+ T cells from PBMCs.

In DNA form, the CDR3 reads TGTGCCAGTAGTATCTGGTCCTCCCAGGGCACTGAAGCTTTCTTT. Protein sequence: CASSIWSSQGTEAFF. The rearrangement joins TRBV19 to TRBJ1-1; weak D call: TRBD1 (5 bases). The V gene's germline CDR1 is LNHDA and CDR2 SQIVND (reference sequence). Trimming pared 3 bases from V and 4 bases from J, leaving 15 bases between. The CDR3 covers 15 residues.